These 28 T cell receptor beta chains came from one sample sequenced in a study of blood T cell repertoires in COVID-19 (dated by TCRdb to 2020 to 2021). Library preparation used the immunoSEQ multiplex PCR assay. TCRdb limited this immuneACCESS table to in-frame rearrangements with V and J called. A share of clones is missing; checked studies link under half to unresolved V genes, and the rest is unexplained. The sample table lists approximately 140,000 clones, 84% of them with a count of one. Roughly 3.4% of the sample comes from the top ten. The sample was PBMCs or T cells enriched from blood (not recorded which). These TCRs come from a woman aged 45-60 years with acute COVID-19.

The V gene is TRBV30, the J gene TRBJ2-5; 10 bases are shared with TRBD1. The CDR3 sequence is 12 residues long. Germline V gives CDR1 GTSNPN, CDR2 SVGIG (reference sequence). The ends lost 5 bases at V and 5 bases at J; junction bases unmatched: 2. The CDR3 nucleotides read TGTGCCTGGGGGACAGGGGCTGAGACCCAGTACTTC. This sequence encodes CAWGTGAETQYF.

The genes are TRBV12-3 or TRBV12-4 and TRBJ2-1, with TRBD2 identical over 9 bases. J was trimmed by 8 bases and V by 5 bases; bases with no gene match: 4. The CDR3 length is 13 residues. CDR3 sequence (DNA): TGTGCCAGCAGTAGCGGGAGGATCGATGAGCAGTTCTTC. Translation gives CASSSGRIDEQFF.

The J gene is TRBJ1-2, the V gene TRBV28, with 12 bases lining up with TRBD1. This CDR3 has 16 amino acids. Germline trimming cut 5 bases from V and 8 bases from J; bases unmatched to any gene: 12. Per the germline V gene, CDR1 is MDHEN and CDR2 is SYDVKM. CDR3 coding DNA: TGTGCCAGCAGTCCGTCGGTGGGACAGGGGGCGAGGGGCTACACCTTC. Translation gives CASSPSVGQGARGYTF.

V is TRBV2 and J is TRBJ2-7, with TRBD1 matching over 7 bases. Germline lookup yields CDR1 SNHLY and CDR2 FYNNEI. CDR3 length: 14 amino acids. The V and J ends lost 6 bases and 1 base, in that order; junction bases with no gene match: 6. CDR3 DNA sequence: TGTGCCAGCAGGGACAGGACAACTTCCTACGAGCAGTACTTC. Its translation is CASRDRTTSYEQYF.

The CDR3 spells CASSAQEGGKTQYF. The CDR3 DNA reads TGTGCCAGCAGCGCACAGGAAGGGGGAAAGACCCAGTACTTC. The gene calls are TRBV7-8 and TRBJ2-5; D perhaps matches TRBD1 (6 bases). Per the germline V gene, CDR1 is SGHVS and CDR2 is FQNEAQ. This CDR3 contains 14 residues. Trimming removed 5 bases at V and 6 bases at J, with 16 bases between.

The V gene is TRBV5-4, the J gene TRBJ2-1, with a weak D call TRBD1 (6 bases). Germline CDR1 and CDR2: SGHNT and YYREEE (reference sequence). CDR3 length equals 15 residues. The V end lost 5 bases, the J end lost 7 bases, and 19 bases lay between the germline ends. The CDR3 bases are TGTGCCAGCAGTTCAATGACGGGACACACGAATGAGCAGTTCTTC. Amino acid sequence: CASSSMTGHTNEQFF.

J is TRBJ1-4 and V is TRBV10-3, with 7 bases that match TRBD1. J lost 1 base, V lost 10 bases, and 3 bases had no gene match. The CDR3 runs to 13 residues. Germline lookup yields CDR1 ENHRY and CDR2 SYGVKD. The CDR3 sequence is CATAGGTNEKLFF. The DNA for the CDR3 is TGTGCCACGGCAGGGGGAACTAATGAAAAACTGTTTTTT.

V is TRBV14 and J is TRBJ2-1; unclear D gene. The germline CDR1 and CDR2 sequences are SGHDN and FVKESK. V lost 2 bases, J lost 0 bases, and 8 bases lay in between. The CDR3 has 15 residues. The CDR3 bases are TGTGCCAGCAGCCAACAGTTTAACTCCTACAATGAGCAGTTCTTC. Amino acid sequence: CASSQQFNSYNEQFF.

This rearrangement joins TRBV6-5 to TRBJ1-2; the D gene is possibly TRBD1 (6 bases). The CDR3 runs to 13 residues. Germline V gene lookup returns CDR1 MNHEY and CDR2 SVGAGI. V was clipped by 6 bases and J by 14 bases, with 22 bases between them. CDR3 residues: CASRPGERVSITF. In DNA form, the CDR3 reads TGTGCCAGCAGACCAGGGGAGAGGGTTTCTATTACCTTC.

The chain couples TRBV11-3 to TRBJ2-5, with D tentatively TRBD1 (5 bases). V lost 6 bases and J 0 bases, leaving 11 bases between the germline ends. The CDR3 extends over 14 amino acids. In germline, CDR1 is SGHNT, CDR2 YENEEA. The CDR3 region has the DNA TGTGCCAGCAGTCAGGGTTCGTACCAAGAGACCCAGTACTTC. Protein: CASSQGSYQETQYF.

A word on this clone: Other DNA sequences within the sample encode an identical CDR3. The rearrangement joins TRBV19 to TRBJ2-1; TRBD2 agrees at 8 bases. The germline V gene has CDR1 LNHDA and CDR2 SQIVND (reference sequence). V gave up 1 base and J gave up 7 bases; unmatched junction bases: 3. The CDR3 contains 14 residues. CDR3 DNA sequence: TGTGCCAGTAGTATAGCGGGAGGGCCGAATGAGCAGTTCTTC. Residues: CASSIAGGPNEQFF.

The chain couples TRBV19 to TRBJ2-7; 8 nucleotides align to TRBD2. Looked up from germline, CDR1 is LNHDA and CDR2 is SQIVND (reference sequence). The CDR3 is 11 residues long. The CDR3 loop is CATTSGHEQYF. CDR3 DNA sequence: TGTGCAACAACTAGCGGACACGAGCAGTACTTC.

The V gene is TRBV7-6, the J gene TRBJ1-2; possible D gene TRBD1, 5 bases. V lost 1 base to trimming and J lost 2 bases, with 11 bases between them. The CDR3 covers 15 residues. The germline CDR1 and CDR2 sequences are SGHVS and FNYEAQ. CDR3: CASSLESGPNYGYTF. The CDR3 DNA is TGTGCCAGCAGCTTAGAATCAGGGCCAAACTATGGCTACACCTTC.

This chain uses TRBV19 with TRBJ2-2; 12 positions match TRBD2. V lost 7 bases, J lost 0 bases, and 3 bases stayed unmatched. This CDR3 is 16 amino acids long. Germline CDR1 and CDR2: LNHDA and SQIVND (reference sequence). CDR3 protein: CASIRTSGANTGELFF. As DNA, the CDR3 is TGTGCCAGTATAAGGACTAGCGGGGCGAACACCGGGGAGCTGTTTTTT.

The chain combines TRBV5-5 with TRBJ2-7; tentative D call: TRBD2 (5 bases). With 4 bases removed from V and 0 bases from J, the gap between germline ends came to 14 bases. The CDR3 is 15 residues long. Germline loops: CDR1 SGHKS, CDR2 YYEKEE (reference sequence). The CDR3 protein is CASSPQAADSYEQYF. The CDR3 nucleotides are TGTGCCAGCAGCCCACAAGCGGCCGACTCCTACGAGCAGTACTTC.

This clone was picked up one time. The chain links TRBV27 to TRBJ2-1, with a tentative D call TRBD2 (6 bases). CDR3 length equals 13 residues. CDR1 and CDR2 (germline): MNHEY, SMNVEV (reference sequence). Trimming shortened V by 8 bases and J by 5 bases, and 13 bases separated the two germline ends. CDR3 coding DNA: TGTGCCAGCGGGATTAGCGGAAACAATGAGCAGTTCTTC. It specifies CASGISGNNEQFF.

This clone has more than one count but fewer than ten. The chain couples TRBV10-1 to TRBJ1-5, with TRBD1 identical over 8 bases. This CDR3 has 22 residues. CDR1 is WNHNN and CDR2 is SYGVQD in the germline V gene (reference sequence). The V gene end was trimmed by 1 base and the J gene end by 2 bases; junction bases not matched to a gene: 22. Here the CDR3 DNA reads TGCGCCAGCAGTGAGTTTGGTCCCACCGGGACAGGCGAGAAGTCGGGCAATCAGCCCCAGCATTTT. It codes for CASSEFGPTGTGEKSGNQPQHF.

The rearrangement joins TRBV28 to TRBJ1-5; D ambiguous. The length of the CDR3 is 15 residues. Between the trimmed V and J ends, which lost 7 bases and 4 bases, there was a span of 17 bases. CDR1 and CDR2 from the germline V gene are MDHEN and SYDVKM. The CDR3 DNA reads TGTGCCAGCACTCAGGAGGGCAGAGTAAATCAGCCCCAGCATTTT. Protein sequence: CASTQEGRVNQPQHF. The entire variable domain, with the rest obtained from reference TRBV28 and TRBJ1-5, is as follows: DVKVTQSSRYLVKRTGEKVFLECVQDMDHENMFWYRQDPGLGLRLIYFSYDVKMKEKGDIPEGYSVSREKKERFSLILESASTNQTSMYLCASTQEGRVNQPQHFGDGTRLSIL.

The chain is built from TRBV5-1 and TRBJ2-7; 8 positions agree with TRBD2. Looked up from germline, CDR1 is SGHRS and CDR2 is YFSETQ. There are 16 residues in the CDR3. J was trimmed by 2 bases and V by 1 base; bases with no gene match: 8. CDR3 DNA: TGCGCCAGCAGCTTGAGCGGGAGTAGTTGGACCTACGAGCAGTACTTC. This sequence encodes CASSLSGSSWTYEQYF.

The J gene is TRBJ1-1, the V gene TRBV18; 8 bases fit TRBD1. The V segment lost 4 bases and the J segment 3 bases; nucleotides outside the gene matches: 4. Per germline, CDR1 KGHSH and CDR2 LQKENI. The length of the CDR3 is 14 residues. CDR3 sequence reads: CASSRQGQDTEAFF. As DNA, the CDR3 is TGTGCCAGCTCACGACAGGGGCAGGACACTGAAGCTTTCTTT.

J is TRBJ2-1 and V is TRBV6-5; 11 positions agree with TRBD2. Germline V gene lookup returns CDR1 MNHEY and CDR2 SVGAGI. CDR3 size: 15 residues. Losses at the gene ends were 5 bases for V and 7 bases for J; bases not matched to a gene: 7. The CDR3 spells CASSKLAGEQNEQFF. DNA of the CDR3: TGTGCCAGCAGTAAACTAGCGGGAGAACAAAATGAGCAGTTCTTC.

The CDR3 region is CASRRIQGEMQTQYF. The CDR3 nucleotides read TGTGCCAGCAGACGTATACAGGGAGAAATGCAGACCCAGTACTTC. V usage is TRBV7-2 and J usage is TRBJ2-5, with D possibly matching TRBD1 (6 bases). Per the germline V gene, CDR1 is SGHTA and CDR2 is FQGNSA. The CDR3 loop spans 15 amino acids. V was trimmed by 6 bases and J by 6 bases, leaving 20 bases between them.

This rearrangement joins TRBV5-1 to TRBJ2-6, with D perhaps matching TRBD2 (6 bases). V was shortened by 2 bases and J by 9 bases, with 12 bases between the two germline ends. Germline V gene data show CDR1 as SGHRS and CDR2 as YFSETQ. This CDR3 comprises 14 residues. CDR3 nucleotide sequence: TGCGCCAGCAGCTTACCCAGGGAGGTCAACGTCCTGACTTTC. It encodes CASSLPREVNVLTF.

The chain links TRBV9 to TRBJ1-6; 10 bases are shared with TRBD1. The V and J ends lost 3 bases and 11 bases, in that order; junction bases with no gene match: 11. The germline V gene has CDR1 SGDLS and CDR2 YYNGEE. This CDR3 is 16 amino acids long. The CDR3 region is CASSAGTGDLGTPLHF. DNA of the CDR3: TGTGCCAGCAGCGCCGGGACAGGGGACCTGGGGACACCCCTCCACTTT.

V is TRBV6-6 and J is TRBJ1-2, with a tentative D call TRBD1 (6 bases). The CDR3 covers 12 residues. Germline-derived CDR1 and CDR2 are MNHNY and SVGAGI (reference sequence). Trimming cost V 6 bases and J 5 bases, with 10 bases left between them. CDR3 coding DNA: TGTGCCAGCAGAACCGGGACATATGGCTACACCTTC. Amino acids: CASRTGTYGYTF.

The genes are TRBV25-1 and TRBJ1-4; TRBD1 aligns across 8 bases. CDR3 length: 15 residues. J gave up 2 bases and V 5 bases, and 4 bases lay outside the gene matches. Germline loops: CDR1 MGHDK, CDR2 SYGVNS. The CDR3 loop is CASSFQGATNEKLFF. CDR3 nucleotides: TGTGCCAGCAGTTTCCAGGGGGCCACTAATGAAAAACTGTTTTTT.

This clone was found once. The chain joins TRBV7-9 to TRBJ2-5, with 8 bases lining up with TRBD1. Trimming cost V 8 bases and J 5 bases; bases outside gene matches: 4. CDR3 length: 12 residues. Germline V CDR1 and CDR2: SEHNR, FQNEAQ (reference sequence). CDR3: CASGQGSETQYF. CDR3 DNA: TGTGCCAGCGGACAGGGTAGCGAGACCCAGTACTTC.

This chain joins TRBV2 and TRBJ2-7; TRBD1 aligns across 8 bases. Germline loops: CDR1 SNHLY, CDR2 FYNNEI. J lost 6 bases, V lost 4 bases, and 8 bases had no gene match. The CDR3 spans 14 residues. The CDR3 sequence: CASSAQGARGEQYF. CDR3 DNA: TGTGCCAGCAGTGCCCAGGGGGCGCGGGGCGAGCAGTACTTC.